These 31 T cell receptor beta chains originate from one sample sequenced in a study of CD8+ T cells in alopecia areata. The treatment here: oral pan-JAK inhibitor, 5-10 mg twice daily. Extracted RNA was reverse transcribed, and the resulting cDNA served as sequencing template. This table comes from immunoSEQ multiplex PCR, and its TCRdb copy is limited to in-frame clones, with some not included. The data hold roughly 180,000 clones, with 45% to 75% observed a single time. The material was CD4+ T cells sorted from blood, obtained at week 4, from a patient treated with tofacitinib. The receptors shown here come from a human donor with alopecia areata.

This chain joins TRBV30 and TRBJ1-2; 9 bases fit TRBD1. V lost 4 bases, J lost 8 bases, and 8 bases stayed unmatched. CDR1 GTSNPN and CDR2 SVGIG come from the germline V gene (reference sequence). This CDR3 has 13 amino acids. CDR3 coding DNA: TGTGCCTGGACTTTACAGGGGGCAGGAGGCTACACCTTC. It yields the protein CAWTLQGAGGYTF.

This clone was seen a few times. The chain carries TRBV5-1 and TRBJ2-3; D not resolved. In germline, CDR1 is SGHRS, CDR2 YFSETQ. The CDR3 loop spans 13 amino acids. Trimming took off 7 bases at V and 2 bases at J, with 11 bases between the two ends. The CDR3 sequence: CASSARVTDTQYF. CDR3 DNA sequence: TGCGCCAGCTCAGCTCGTGTCACAGATACGCAGTATTTT.

This clone was seen a few times. The chain joins TRBV12-5 to TRBJ2-2, with D possibly matching TRBD2 (5 bases). The germline V gene has CDR1 LGHNT and CDR2 FRNRAP. Between the trimmed V and J ends, which lost 2 bases and 4 bases, there was a span of 8 bases. The CDR3 contains 14 residues. CDR3 protein: CASGLLEATGELFF. The CDR3 coding sequence is TGTGCTAGTGGTTTGTTGGAGGCCACCGGGGAGCTGTTTTTT. Full variable domain (outside the CDR3, taken from reference TRBV12-5 and TRBJ2-2): DARVTQTPRHKVTEMGQEVTMRCQPILGHNTVFWYRQTMMQGLELLAYFRNRAPLDDSGMPKDRFSAEMPDATLATLKIQPSEPRDSAVYFCASGLLEATGELFFGEGSRLTVL.

This sequence joins TRBV27 and TRBJ2-1; 8 bases line up with TRBD1. Per germline, CDR1 MNHEY and CDR2 SMNVEV (reference sequence). The CDR3 extends over 17 amino acids. With 4 bases clipped from V and 4 bases from J, the junction kept 12 bases outside the gene matches. The CDR3 DNA reads as TGTGCCAGCAGTTCCCGGGGACAGGCATCGCCTTACAATGAGCAGTTCTTC. Encoded protein: CASSSRGQASPYNEQFF.

The rearrangement links TRBV6-6 to TRBJ1-5; D ambiguous. V lost 5 bases and J 4 bases, leaving 9 bases between the germline ends. Germline loops: CDR1 MNHNY, CDR2 SVGAGI (reference sequence). CDR3 length equals 13 residues. CDR3 nucleotide sequence: TGTGCCAGCAGTCTCCAACAGAATCAGCCCCAGCATTTT. Residues: CASSLQQNQPQHF.

This chain links TRBV6-1 with TRBJ1-1; a weak D match, TRBD1 (6 bases). Between the trimmed V and J ends, which lost 4 bases and 3 bases, there was a span of 12 bases. Per germline, CDR1 MNHNS and CDR2 SASEGT. The CDR3 length is 14 residues. The CDR3 sequence is CASSAGGGYTEAFF. CDR3 sequence (DNA): TGTGCCAGCAGTGCGGGTGGGGGCTACACTGAAGCTTTCTTT.

The V gene is TRBV4-1, the J gene TRBJ1-2; TRBD1 is a possible D gene (6 bases). The V and J ends lost 1 base and 4 bases respectively, with 16 bases between them. Germline loops: CDR1 MGHRA, CDR2 YSYEKL. The CDR3 covers 16 residues. The CDR3 nucleotides are TGCGCCAGCAGCCAAGCTCCCGACAGGACCATCTATGGCTACACCTTC. Its protein product is CASSQAPDRTIYGYTF.

V is TRBV5-1 and J is TRBJ2-7; 8 nucleotides line up with TRBD1. The CDR3 consists of 15 residues. Germline V gene sequence: CDR1 SGHRS, CDR2 YFSETQ. The V gene end was trimmed by 4 bases and the J gene end by 1 base; junction bases not matched to a gene: 7. The CDR3 region is CASSPSTGESYEQYF. The CDR3 DNA reads as TGCGCCAGCAGCCCTTCGACAGGGGAATCCTACGAGCAGTACTTC.

A few counts support this clone. The chain couples TRBV19 to TRBJ1-1; TRBD1 is a possible D gene (5 bases). V was cut by 3 bases and J by 0 bases, with 14 bases left in between. The CDR3 covers 16 residues. CDR1 LNHDA and CDR2 SQIVND come from the germline V gene (reference sequence). CDR3: CASSIGQGGMNTEAFF. The CDR3 DNA sequence: TGTGCCAGTAGTATTGGGCAGGGTGGGATGAACACTGAAGCTTTCTTT.

V usage is TRBV29-1 and J usage is TRBJ2-3; D assignment may be TRBD1 or TRBD2 (5 bases each). This CDR3 is 13 amino acids long. Trimming left V 5 bases short and J 2 bases short, with 11 bases between. CDR1 is SQVTM, CDR2 ANQGSEA, per germline. CDR3 DNA sequence: TGCAGCGTTAAGGGACGGAACACAGATACGCAGTATTTT. Its protein product is CSVKGRNTDTQYF.

The gene calls are TRBV30 and TRBJ2-2; D may correspond to TRBD1 or TRBD2 (5 bases each). Between the trimmed V and J ends, which lost 0 bases and 9 bases, there was a span of 17 bases. Germline V CDR1 and CDR2: GTSNPN, SVGIG (reference sequence). This CDR3 spans 15 amino acids. CDR3 DNA sequence: TGTGCCTGGAGTGTTTATTCCGGGGCATTAAGGGAGCTGTTTTTT. It codes for CAWSVYSGALRELFF.

This clone occurred a few times. V usage is TRBV10-3 and J usage is TRBJ1-6; 10 positions agree with TRBD1. With V trimmed by 2 bases and J by 10 bases, 8 bases remained unmatched. CDR1 ENHRY and CDR2 SYGVKD come from the germline V gene. This CDR3 contains 16 residues. In DNA form, the CDR3 reads TGTGCCATCAGTGAGCCGCTTGGACAGGGGGAATCACCCCTCCACTTT. Translating gives CAISEPLGQGESPLHF.

This clone came up a few times. The rearrangement joins TRBV2 to TRBJ2-5; 11 nucleotides match TRBD1. Germline V gene data show CDR1 as SNHLY and CDR2 as FYNNEI. The CDR3 is made up of 15 amino acids. V shed 5 bases and J 4 bases; nucleotides not matched to a gene: 6. CDR3: CASSLDRGLGETQYF. CDR3 DNA sequence: TGTGCCAGCAGTCTGGACAGGGGGCTTGGAGAGACCCAGTACTTC.

The sample holds a few counts of this clone. V gene TRBV30 combines with J gene TRBJ1-1; tentatively, D is TRBD1 (6 bases). CDR1 is GTSNPN and CDR2 is SVGIG in the germline V gene (reference sequence). The CDR3 is 13 amino acids. Trimming stripped 4 bases from V and 1 base from J, with 10 bases between. CDR3 nucleotides: TGTGCCTGGAACCCGACAGGGAACACTGAAGCTTTCTTT. Protein: CAWNPTGNTEAFF.

The CDR3 region has the DNA TGCAGCGTCCAGGGACCAAATTCACCCCTCCACTTT. Translating gives CSVQGPNSPLHF. This chain links TRBV29-1 with TRBJ1-6; tentative D call: TRBD1 (5 bases). CDR1 is SQVTM and CDR2 is ANQGSEA in the germline V gene. The CDR3 spans 12 residues. Trimming removed 6 bases at V and 7 bases at J, with 10 bases between. Filled out from reference TRBV29-1 and TRBJ1-6, the complete variable domain reads SAVISQKPSRDICQRGTSLTIQCQVDSQVTMMFWYRQQPGQSLTLIATANQGSEATYESGFVIDKFPISRPNLTFSTLTVSNMSPEDSSIYLCSVQGPNSPLHFGNGTRLTVT.

CDR3 sequence: CASSFGGVEETQYF. CDR3 sequence (DNA): TGTGCCAGCAGCTTTGGGGGTGTCGAGGAGACCCAGTACTTC. The V call is TRBV5-4, the J call TRBJ2-5, with D perhaps being TRBD1 or TRBD2 (5 bases each). V lost 2 bases and J 5 bases, leaving 13 bases between the germline ends. The V gene's germline CDR1 is SGHNT and CDR2 YYREEE (reference sequence). The CDR3 is 14 amino acids.

The sample holds a few counts of this clone. The DNA of the CDR3 is TGTGCCATCAGTGAGTCGGAGGCGGGGCGGGATACGCAGTATTTT. It translates to CAISESEAGRDTQYF. The chain has TRBV10-3 and TRBJ2-3, with D perhaps TRBD2 (6 bases). Germline assignment: CDR1 ENHRY and CDR2 SYGVKD. V dropped 0 bases and J dropped 6 bases, with 13 bases sitting between them. The CDR3 runs 15 residues.

The chain combines TRBV30 with TRBJ2-7, with TRBD1 as a possible D gene (5 bases). Germline loops: CDR1 GTSNPN, CDR2 SVGIG (reference sequence). The CDR3 has 15 residues. V shed 1 base and J shed 0 bases, with 13 bases lying between them. The CDR3 here is CAWSEKGSSSYEQYF. The CDR3 bases are TGTGCCTGGAGTGAAAAGGGGTCGAGCTCCTACGAGCAGTACTTC.

The chain recombines TRBV4-1 with TRBJ2-7; 12 bases map to TRBD2. V shed 0 bases and J 5 bases; nucleotides not matched to a gene: 11. The CDR3 covers 18 residues. Germline CDR1 and CDR2: MGHRA and YSYEKL. The CDR3 bases are TGCGCCAGCAGCCAAGAAAGTCTAGCGGGGGGGGCCGGGGACGAGCAGTACTTC. As protein: CASSQESLAGGAGDEQYF.

The V gene is TRBV28, the J gene TRBJ1-2; no clear D gene. The CDR3 covers 12 residues. CDR1 is MDHEN, CDR2 SYDVKM, per germline. The V and J ends lost 6 bases and 7 bases respectively, with 12 bases between them. In DNA form, the CDR3 reads TGTGCCAGCAGCCCCCGGAGGGTTGGCTACACCTTC. It codes for CASSPRRVGYTF.

This chain links TRBV5-1 with TRBJ1-2; possible D gene TRBD1, 6 bases. The V gene's germline CDR1 is SGHRS and CDR2 YFSETQ. Trimming removed 4 bases from V and 6 bases from J, with 16 bases in between. This CDR3 is built from 14 residues. The CDR3 sequence: CASSTGSPENGYTF. The CDR3 DNA follows: TGCGCCAGCAGCACAGGGAGCCCGGAGAATGGCTACACCTTC.

J is TRBJ2-5 and V is TRBV27; no reliable D call. V was cut by 6 bases and J by 0 bases, with 5 bases left in between. CDR3 size: 12 residues. Germline V gives CDR1 MNHEY, CDR2 SMNVEV (reference sequence). Here the CDR3 reads CASRTYQETQYF. The CDR3 nucleotides are TGTGCCAGCAGGACGTACCAAGAGACCCAGTACTTC.

This clone was seen only a few times. The rearrangement links TRBV29-1 to TRBJ2-4; TRBD1 might be the D (5 bases). CDR3 length: 17 residues. Trimming cost V 0 bases and J 0 bases, with 15 bases left between them. Germline V gene data show CDR1 as SQVTM and CDR2 as ANQGSEA. Here the CDR3 reads CSVEDLRQLKAKNIQYF. CDR3 nucleotides: TGCAGCGTTGAAGATCTGAGACAGCTCAAAGCCAAAAACATTCAGTACTTC.

This clone was seen a single time. This sample includes further DNA sequences coding for the same CDR3. The V gene is TRBV5-1, the J gene TRBJ1-4; D is uncertain. V was pared by 0 bases and J by 0 bases, with 6 bases between. CDR1 is SGHRS, CDR2 YFSETQ, per germline. The CDR3 is made up of 15 amino acids. The CDR3 nucleotides read TGCGCCAGCAGCTTGGAAGGAGCAACTAATGAAAAACTGTTTTTT. It specifies CASSLEGATNEKLFF.

J is TRBJ2-2 and V is TRBV5-6; D is ambiguous. Germline values: CDR1 SGHDT, CDR2 YYEEEE. The CDR3 loop spans 16 amino acids. V lost 3 bases and J 1 base, leaving 13 bases between the germline ends. The CDR3 DNA follows: TGTGCCAGCAGCTCTCTCGCGATAGTGAACACCGGGGAGCTGTTTTTT. The encoded protein is CASSSLAIVNTGELFF.

Only a few counts were recorded for this clone. The chain uses TRBV11-2 and TRBJ1-2, with 8 bases matching TRBD1. The CDR3 runs 15 residues. J lost 4 bases, V lost 2 bases, and 6 bases had no gene match. Germline lookup yields CDR1 SGHAT and CDR2 FQNNGV. The CDR3 here is CASSLSGGPFYGYTF. The DNA of the CDR3 is TGTGCCAGCAGCTTATCAGGGGGCCCTTTCTATGGCTACACCTTC.

This chain joins TRBV25-1 and TRBJ2-7; D is undetermined. CDR1 and CDR2 from the germline V gene are MGHDK and SYGVNS. With 4 bases removed from V and 3 bases from J, the gap between germline ends came to 4 bases. CDR3 length: 11 amino acids. As DNA, the CDR3 is TGTGCCAGCAGTGGTTACTACGAGCAGTACTTC. This sequence encodes CASSGYYEQYF.

The sample holds a few counts of this clone. The chain combines TRBV19 with TRBJ1-6, with a tentative D call TRBD1 (6 bases). Germline V gene data show CDR1 as LNHDA and CDR2 as SQIVND (reference sequence). V shed 6 bases and J shed 4 bases, with 19 bases lying between them. This CDR3 has 17 residues. This chain's CDR3 is CASSEDSRGVYNSPLHF. CDR3 in DNA: TGTGCCAGTAGCGAGGACAGCCGTGGTGTTTATAATTCACCCCTCCACTTT.

This clone was observed a handful of times. V and J are TRBV11-2 and TRBJ2-5; D ambiguous. V gave up 1 base and J gave up 4 bases, with 7 bases separating them. CDR3 size: 13 residues. Germline-derived CDR1 and CDR2 are SGHAT and FQNNGV. CDR3 DNA: TGTGCCAGCAGCTTAGTAAGGAGAGAGACCCAGTACTTC. Its translation: CASSLVRRETQYF.

J is TRBJ2-5 and V is TRBV5-1; 11 bases align to TRBD2. This CDR3 has 16 amino acids. The V and J ends lost 4 bases and 5 bases, in that order; junction bases with no gene match: 10. CDR1 SGHRS and CDR2 YFSETQ come from the germline V gene. The CDR3 DNA is TGCGCCAGCAGCCCCGGGCTACTAGCGGGGGAGGAGACCCAGTACTTC. This gives the protein CASSPGLLAGEETQYF.

The rearrangement joins TRBV30 to TRBJ1-1, with 8 bases lining up with TRBD1. The J segment lost 3 bases and the V segment lost 5 bases, leaving 5 bases of the junction unmatched. The germline gives CDR1 GTSNPN, CDR2 SVGIG (reference sequence). CDR3 length equals 13 residues. Written as DNA, the CDR3 is TGTGCCTGGCGCGGACAGGGAGACACTGAAGCTTTCTTT. Its translation is CAWRGQGDTEAFF.